Listed here is a single TCR beta chain. Its specificity is unknown. Vbeta (60) and Jbeta (13) primers were used in the PCR. Produced via immunoSEQ multiplex PCR; TCRdb's table is partial and in-frame only. Of approximately 100,000 clones listed, approximately 70% are singletons. The record originates from a study of cytomegalovirus exposure and HLA in healthy donors. Whole-study findings and limits: Clonal expansion was found to be greater in HLA-associated TCR beta chains than in equally common others in a later analysis.

CDR1 and CDR2 (germline): MNHEY, SMNVEV (reference sequence). CDR3 length equals 18 residues. The V end was cut by 8 bases, the J end by 3 bases, with 29 bases between. J is TRBJ2-7 and V is TRBV27, with a weak D call TRBD2 (6 bases). The sample comprised PBMCs. The source of this sequence is a man aged 40-49 years in good health and CMV-seronegative. The CDR3 DNA is TGTGCCAGCCGCTTCGGCGGGACCCACCGGACGGAGATCTACGAGCAGTACTTC. Protein product: CASRFGGTHRTEIYEQYF.